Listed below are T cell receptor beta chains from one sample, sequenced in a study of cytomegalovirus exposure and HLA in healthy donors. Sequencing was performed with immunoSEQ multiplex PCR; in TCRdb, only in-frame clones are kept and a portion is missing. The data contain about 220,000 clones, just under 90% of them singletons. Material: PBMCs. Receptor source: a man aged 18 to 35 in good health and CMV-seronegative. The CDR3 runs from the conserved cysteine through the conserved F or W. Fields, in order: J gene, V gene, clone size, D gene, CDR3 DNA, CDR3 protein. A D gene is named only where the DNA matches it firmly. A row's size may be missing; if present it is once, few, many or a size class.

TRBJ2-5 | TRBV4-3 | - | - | TGCGCCAGCAGCCAAATGGGGACGACTAGTTCATACTCGGAGACCCAGTACTTC | CASSQMGTTSSYSETQYF
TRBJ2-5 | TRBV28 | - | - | TGTGCCAGCAAAAGCATCCAAGAGACCCAGTACTTC | CASKSIQETQYF
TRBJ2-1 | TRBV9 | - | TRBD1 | TGTGCCAGCGGGACAGGGGGAGCGGGAGATGTGCAGTTCTTC | CASGTGGAGDVQFF
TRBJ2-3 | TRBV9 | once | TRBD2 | TGTGCCAGCAGCGAGGGGACTAACTACAGGACGCAGTATTTT | CASSEGTNYRTQYF
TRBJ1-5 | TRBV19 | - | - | TGTGCCAGTAGTATAAAACAGGGCCCTCAGCCCCAGCATTTT | CASSIKQGPQPQHF
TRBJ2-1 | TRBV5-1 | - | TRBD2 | TGCGCCAGCAAAGCGGGAGGCCTCTCCTACAATGAGCAGTTCTTC | CASKAGGLSYNEQFF
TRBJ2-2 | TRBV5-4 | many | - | TGTGCCACCTACGGGGGTATGCTAAACACCGGGGAGCTGTTTTTT | CATYGGMLNTGELFF
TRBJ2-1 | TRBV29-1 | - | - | TGCAGCCCATTGGTGAGGTTTGAGCAGTTCTTC | CSPLVRFEQFF
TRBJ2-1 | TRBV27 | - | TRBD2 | TGTGCCAGCACCCCGGTGGGGACTAGGGTCAATGAGCAGTTCTTC | CASTPVGTRVNEQFF
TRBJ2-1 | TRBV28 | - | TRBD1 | TGTGCCAGCAGTACTCGGACAGGTTTGGATGAGCAGTTCTTC | CASSTRTGLDEQFF
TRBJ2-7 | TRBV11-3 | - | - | TGTGCCAGCAGCCCCATGACTACGGACGAGCAGTACTTC | CASSPMTTDEQYF
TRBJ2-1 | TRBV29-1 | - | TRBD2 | TGCAGCGTCGCCCGGAAGGGAGGGGCCTACAATGAGCAGTTCTTC | CSVARKGGAYNEQFF
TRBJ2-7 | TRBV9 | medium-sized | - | TGTGCCAGCAGCAAAGGACTGATGCCCGAGCAGTACTTC | CASSKGLMPEQYF
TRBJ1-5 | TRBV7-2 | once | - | TGTGCCAGCAGCTGGAGGGCAGGTCAGCCCCAGCATTTT | CASSWRAGQPQHF
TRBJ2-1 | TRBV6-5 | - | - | TGTGCCAGTGGTAGCGGATACAATGAGCAGTTCTTC | CASGSGYNEQFF
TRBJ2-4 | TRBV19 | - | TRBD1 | TGTGCCAGTAGTATAGTCAGGACAGGGCTAGTCCTAGCCAAAAACATTCAGTACTTC | CASSIVRTGLVLAKNIQYF
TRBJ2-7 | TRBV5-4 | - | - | TGTGCCAGCAGCTACCCTCAGGGCGAGCAGTACTTC | CASSYPQGEQYF